The 28 T cell receptor beta chains in this list originate from one sample, sequenced in a study of Graves' ophthalmopathy and Graves' hyperthyroidism. From RNA, the CDR3 regions of TCR beta chains were amplified and sequenced. HTBI primers served in a first-round RT-PCR, which a second-round multiplex PCR followed. TCRdb reanalysed the multiplex PCR reads using MiXCR and keeps one entry per CDR3 protein. This table holds roughly 700,000 distinct CDR3 sequences, 40% found once. Source material: peripheral blood. These receptors all come from an adult man with Graves' ophthalmopathy.

This chain connects TRBV15 to TRBJ2-5; TRBD1 might be the D (5 bases). V was pared by 3 bases and J by 2 bases, with 13 bases between. Germline CDR1 LNHNV, CDR2 YYDKDF (reference sequence). The CDR3 is 15 amino acids. CDR3 DNA: TGTGCCACCAGCAGCGTAGGGGCTGTACAAGAGACCCAGTACTTC. It yields the protein CATSSVGAVQETQYF. Filled out from reference TRBV15 and TRBJ2-5, the complete variable domain reads DAMVIQNPRYQVTQFGKPVTLSCSQTLNHNVMYWYQQKSSQAPKLLFHYYDKDFNNEADTPDNFQSRRPNTSFCFLDIRSPGLGDTAMYLCATSSVGAVQETQYFGPGTRLLVL.

V usage is TRBV10-3 and J usage is TRBJ1-5, with a tentative D call TRBD1 (5 bases). V shed 6 bases and J shed 7 bases, with 16 bases lying between them. The germline V gene has CDR1 ENHRY and CDR2 SYGVKD. The CDR3 has 14 residues. The CDR3 bases are TGTGCCATCAGCGTTGGGGACTCCGGGCAGCCCCAGCATTTT. The encoded protein is CAISVGDSGQPQHF.

The genes are TRBV9 and TRBJ1-1; D is possibly TRBD1 (6 bases). The CDR3 is 14 residues long. V was cut by 10 bases and J by 5 bases, with 21 bases left in between. Germline CDR1 and CDR2: SGDLS and YYNGEE. The CDR3, as DNA: TGTGCCTGGGCCCGGGGGGGCGCCGGAACTGAAGCTTTCTTT. This codes for CAWARGGAGTEAFF.

This clonotype occurred a few times. The chain is built from TRBV7-9 and TRBJ2-5; tentative D call: TRBD2 (5 bases). The germline gives CDR1 SEHNR, CDR2 FQNEAQ (reference sequence). V was clipped by 5 bases and J by 1 base, with 11 bases between them. The CDR3 length is 14 residues. The CDR3 loop reads CASSPRGVQETQYF. The DNA of the CDR3 is TGTGCCAGCAGCCCCCGGGGAGTCCAAGAGACCCAGTACTTC.

The table lists this clonotype with a few counts. The J gene is TRBJ2-2, the V gene TRBV7-9; a possible D gene is TRBD2 (5 bases). The CDR3 covers 13 residues. Germline V gene lookup returns CDR1 SEHNR and CDR2 FQNEAQ (reference sequence). The V gene lost 5 bases and the J gene lost 7 bases, with 11 bases spanning the gap. The CDR3 DNA reads TGTGCCAGCAGCCTTAGTGAGGGCGGGGAGCTGTTTTTT. Translated: CASSLSEGGELFF.

The sample holds many counts of this clonotype. The chain carries TRBV4-1 and TRBJ1-6; TRBD1 matches 7 bases. The germline gives CDR1 MGHRA, CDR2 YSYEKL. This CDR3 region has 15 residues. The J segment lost 10 bases and the V segment lost 5 bases, leaving 11 bases of the junction unmatched. CDR3 protein: CASSTRQGLGSPLHF. In nucleotides, the CDR3 is TGCGCCAGCAGCACCCGACAGGGATTAGGATCACCCCTCCACTTT.

This clonotype was found many times. The rearrangement links TRBV20-1 to TRBJ2-5; no firm D call. CDR3 length: 12 residues. Germline CDR1 is DFQATT and CDR2 is SNEGSKA (reference sequence). Trimming shortened V by 3 bases and J by 5 bases, and 10 bases separated the two germline ends. The chain's CDR3 is CSARAISETQYF. CDR3 coding DNA: TGCAGTGCTAGGGCCATCTCGGAGACCCAGTACTTC.

Details on this clonotype: A much larger clone differs by one base, so this may be a read error. J is TRBJ2-2 and V is TRBV25-1; no firm D call. Germline V gene lookup returns CDR1 MGHDK and CDR2 SYGVNS. The CDR3 has 11 amino acids. The DNA of the CDR3 is TGCGCCGGCAAAGGCACCGGGGAGCTGTTTTTT. Translated, it gives CAGKGTGELFF.

This clonotype was recorded once. The rearrangement joins TRBV15 to TRBJ1-2; D unclear. In germline, CDR1 is LNHNV, CDR2 YYDKDF (reference sequence). The CDR3 runs 14 residues. Trimming shortened V by 4 bases and J by 3 bases, and 12 bases separated the two germline ends. CDR3 protein: CATSIKGDYYGYTF. In DNA, the CDR3 is TGTGCCACCAGCATAAAGGGTGACTACTATGGCTACACCTTC.

This clonotype was recorded many times. The chain couples TRBV12-3 or TRBV12-4 to TRBJ2-7; TRBD1 is a possible D gene (6 bases). With 3 bases removed from V and 6 bases from J, the gap between germline ends came to 12 bases. The CDR3 runs 13 residues. The CDR3 bases are TGTGCCAGCAGTTTCCCGGGACACGTCGAGCAGTACTTC. This gives the protein CASSFPGHVEQYF.

This clonotype has ten or more counts. This chain connects TRBV15 to TRBJ1-5; D gene uncertain. The CDR3 runs 15 residues. Trimming removed 5 bases at V and 0 bases at J, with 11 bases between. Looked up from germline, CDR1 is LNHNV and CDR2 is YYDKDF (reference sequence). The CDR3 loop reads CATSETSNSNQPQHF. Here the CDR3 DNA reads TGTGCCACCAGCGAAACAAGTAATAGCAATCAGCCCCAGCATTTT. Full variable domain (remainder filled in from reference TRBV15 and TRBJ1-5): DAMVIQNPRYQVTQFGKPVTLSCSQTLNHNVMYWYQQKSSQAPKLLFHYYDKDFNNEADTPDNFQSRRPNTSFCFLDIRSPGLGDTAMYLCATSETSNSNQPQHFGDGTRLSIL.

The V gene is TRBV4-2, the J gene TRBJ2-7, with 9 bases aligning to TRBD1. The J segment lost 6 bases and the V segment lost 2 bases, leaving 8 bases of the junction unmatched. The CDR3 length is 15 residues. CDR1 is LGHNA, CDR2 YNFKEQ, per germline. The CDR3 here is CASSQSPGTGTEQYF. The CDR3 DNA follows: TGTGCCAGCAGCCAATCCCCCGGGACAGGGACCGAGCAGTACTTC.

CDR3 sequence: CASSVAPGTGLETQYF. DNA of the CDR3: TGTGCCAGCAGCGTCGCCCCCGGGACAGGACTCGAGACCCAGTACTTC. The chain links TRBV9 to TRBJ2-5; 8 nucleotides align to TRBD1. Germline V gives CDR1 SGDLS, CDR2 YYNGEE. CDR3 length: 16 amino acids. Trimming removed 2 bases from V and 5 bases from J; junction bases left unmatched: 11.

This clonotype was seen a few times. The J gene is TRBJ2-7, the V gene TRBV9, with D perhaps matching TRBD2 (6 bases). Trimming removed 0 bases at V and 1 base at J, with 11 bases between. This CDR3 spans 15 amino acids. Germline CDR1 reads SGDLS; CDR2 reads YYNGEE. CDR3 amino acids: CASSVDGGLSYEQYF. CDR3 nucleotide sequence: TGTGCCAGCAGCGTAGACGGGGGATTATCCTACGAGCAGTACTTC.

The rearrangement uses TRBV20-1 and TRBJ1-5; D not resolved. The germline gives CDR1 DFQATT, CDR2 SNEGSKA (reference sequence). V lost 6 bases, J lost 10 bases, and 25 bases lay in between. This CDR3 contains 15 residues. CDR3 bases: TGCAGTGCGGGGAGGGCGGGCGCGGGTTGGGGACCCCAGCATTTT. This codes for CSAGRAGAGWGPQHF.

This chain links TRBV5-1 with TRBJ2-5, with TRBD2 identical over 13 bases. The DNA end is more similar to TRBJ2-7, so the J call may be wrong. Germline V CDR1 and CDR2: SGHRS, YFSETQ. There are 17 residues in the CDR3. DNA of the CDR3: TGCGCCAGCAGCTCACGGACTAGCGGGAGCCGAGACTACGAGCAGTACTTC. It codes for CASSSRTSGSRDYEQYF.

This chain connects TRBV25-1 to TRBJ1-2; D may be TRBD1 (6 bases). The germline V gene encodes CDR1 MGHDK and CDR2 SYGVNS. The CDR3 covers 16 residues. The V and J ends lost 6 bases and 2 bases respectively, with 19 bases between them. CDR3 sequence (DNA): TGTGCCAGCAGCCCCTACGCGGGGGCACCCAACTATGGCTACACCTTC. It is translated as CASSPYAGAPNYGYTF.

The J gene is TRBJ1-1, the V gene TRBV20-1, with D tentatively TRBD1 (6 bases). Per the germline V gene, CDR1 is DFQATT and CDR2 is SNEGSKA (reference sequence). Trimming stripped 2 bases from V and 1 base from J, with 14 bases between. The CDR3 extends over 15 amino acids. The CDR3 loop reads CSARPPRTANTEAFF. In nucleotides, the CDR3 is TGCAGTGCTAGACCCCCAAGGACAGCGAACACTGAAGCTTTCTTT.

Ten or more counts support this clonotype. V usage is TRBV20-1 and J usage is TRBJ2-5, with TRBD1 matching over 7 bases. With 6 bases clipped from V and 1 base from J, the junction kept 5 bases outside the gene matches. The germline CDR1 and CDR2 sequences are DFQATT and SNEGSKA (reference sequence). The CDR3 extends over 13 amino acids. The CDR3 sequence is CSATGTAQETQYF. The CDR3 DNA reads TGCAGTGCAACCGGGACAGCCCAAGAGACCCAGTACTTC.

This chain uses TRBV5-5 with TRBJ2-6; 12 nucleotides align to TRBD1. Germline V lookup: CDR1 SGHKS, CDR2 YYEKEE (reference sequence). There are 20 residues in the CDR3. Germline trimming cut 4 bases from V and 2 bases from J; bases unmatched to any gene: 13. The CDR3 DNA sequence: TGTGCCAGCAGCGCACTCCCCGGGGGACAGGGGGCCCCTGGGGCCAACGTCCTGACTTTC. It translates to CASSALPGGQGAPGANVLTF.

The table lists this clonotype with many counts. The chain employs TRBV2 and TRBJ2-2; 11 bases fit TRBD1. Trimming removed 3 bases from V and 8 bases from J; junction bases left unmatched: 8. The CDR3 consists of 16 residues. Germline-derived CDR1 and CDR2 are SNHLY and FYNNEI. The CDR3, as DNA: TGTGCCAGCAGTGACGTCGGACAGGGGGCCTCTGGGGAGCTGTTTTTT. Translating gives CASSDVGQGASGELFF.

The chain is built from TRBV19 and TRBJ2-5, with D perhaps matching TRBD1 or TRBD2 (5 bases each). The germline V and J ends were trimmed by 5 bases and 5 bases, with 15 bases remaining between them. The CDR3 runs to 14 residues. Germline V CDR1 and CDR2: LNHDA, SQIVND (reference sequence). Here the CDR3 reads CASSRVGVSETQYF. The CDR3 DNA sequence: TGTGCCAGTAGTCGGGTGGGGGTGAGTGAGACCCAGTACTTC.

Comments on this clonotype: A much larger clone differs from this one at a single base, so this may be a read error. This chain connects TRBV7-9 to TRBJ2-7; D is possibly TRBD1 or TRBD2 (5 bases each). Trimming pared 5 bases from V and 3 bases from J, leaving 14 bases between. From germline, CDR1 is SEHNR and CDR2 FQNEAQ (reference sequence). The CDR3 contains 14 residues. Written as DNA, the CDR3 is TGTGCCAGCAGCCCCGGGGCGATACGCTACGAGCAGTACTTC. Protein product: CASSPGAIRYEQYF.

The chain is built from TRBV24-1 and TRBJ1-5, with 9 bases identical to TRBD1. The V segment lost 7 bases and the J segment 3 bases; nucleotides outside the gene matches: 6. The germline V gene encodes CDR1 KGHDR and CDR2 SFDVKD. CDR3 length: 15 amino acids. CDR3 sequence (DNA): TGTGCCACCAGCAGAGGGACAGGGCCCAATCAGCCCCAGCATTTT. It encodes CATSRGTGPNQPQHF.

This clonotype was counted ten times or more. The J gene is TRBJ1-6, the V gene TRBV20-1, with D possibly TRBD1 on 6 matching bases. The CDR3 runs 13 residues. Trimming shortened V by 5 bases and J by 9 bases, and 14 bases separated the two germline ends. Germline V gene data show CDR1 as DFQATT and CDR2 as SNEGSKA (reference sequence). This CDR3 reads CSAPEGVRSPLHF. CDR3 coding DNA: TGCAGTGCTCCCGAGGGGGTACGTTCACCCCTCCACTTT.

This clonotype was counted many times. The chain has TRBV7-8 and TRBJ2-7; D is undetermined. The length of the CDR3 is 15 residues. Between the trimmed V and J ends, which lost 2 bases and 0 bases, there was a span of 11 bases. Per the germline V gene, CDR1 is SGHVS and CDR2 is FQNEAQ. CDR3 protein: CASSLSSKSSYEQYF. DNA of the CDR3: TGTGCCAGCAGCTTATCGTCAAAGAGCTCCTACGAGCAGTACTTC. Supplemented by reference TRBV7-8 and TRBJ2-7, the full variable domain reads GAGVSQSPRYKVAKRGQDVALRCDPISGHVSLFWYQQALGQGPEFLTYFQNEAQLDKSGLPSDRFFAERPEGSVSTLKIQRTQQEDSAVYLCASSLSSKSSYEQYFGPGTRLTVT.

The chain uses TRBV25-1 and TRBJ1-4, with TRBD1 matching over 7 bases. The CDR3 runs to 14 residues. Germline lookup yields CDR1 MGHDK and CDR2 SYGVNS. The ends lost 8 bases at V and 3 bases at J; junction bases unmatched: 6. The CDR3 sequence is CASATGAANEKLFF. The CDR3 DNA follows: TGTGCCAGCGCTACAGGGGCGGCTAATGAAAAACTGTTTTTT. The entire variable domain, with the rest obtained from reference TRBV25-1 and TRBJ1-4, is as follows: EADIYQTPRYLVIGTGKKITLECSQTMGHDKMYWYQQDPGMELHLIHYSYGVNSTEKGDLSSESTVSRIRTEHFPLTLESARPSHTSQYLCASATGAANEKLFFGSGTQLSVL.

A note on this clonotype: This may come from a read error, since a much larger clone is one base off. The CDR3 nucleotides are TGTGCCAGCAGCCAGACAGGGGGCGTGACTAATGGAAAACTGTTTTTT. Amino acids: CASSQTGGVTNGKLFF. The chain carries TRBV7-6 and TRBJ1-4, with 10 bases identical to TRBD1. CDR1 is SGHVS, CDR2 FNYEAQ, per germline. This CDR3 has 16 amino acids. Variable domain in full (rest from reference TRBV7-6 and TRBJ1-4): GAGVSQSPRYKVTKRGQDVALRCDPISGHVSLYWYRQALGQGPEFLTYFNYEAQQDKSGLPNDRFSAERPEGSISTLTIQRTEQRDSAMYRCASSQTGGVTNGKLFFGSGTQLSVL.